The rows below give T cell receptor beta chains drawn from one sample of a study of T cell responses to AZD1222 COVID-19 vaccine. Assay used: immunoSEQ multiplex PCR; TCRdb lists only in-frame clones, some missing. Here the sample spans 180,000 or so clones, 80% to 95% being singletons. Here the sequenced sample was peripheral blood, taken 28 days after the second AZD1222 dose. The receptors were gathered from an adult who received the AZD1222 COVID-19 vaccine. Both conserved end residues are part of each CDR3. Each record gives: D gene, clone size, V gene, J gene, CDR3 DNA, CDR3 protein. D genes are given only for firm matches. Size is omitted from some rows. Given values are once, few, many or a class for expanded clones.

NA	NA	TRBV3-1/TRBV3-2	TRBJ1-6	TGTGCCAGCAGCCACCAGGTGGCCTATAATTCACCCCTCCACTTT	CASSHQVAYNSPLHF
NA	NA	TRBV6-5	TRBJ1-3	TGTGCCAGCAGTTCCCAGGGAAACACCATATATTTT	CASSSQGNTIYF
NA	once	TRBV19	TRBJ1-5	TGTGCCAGTAGGGGCACGCCGGCGGAACGGCCCCAGCATTTT	CASRGTPAERPQHF
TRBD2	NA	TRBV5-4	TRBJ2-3	TGTGCCAGCAGCACTAGAGGAGCGAGCGGGGGCCGGGATACGCAGTATTTT	CASSTRGASGGRDTQYF
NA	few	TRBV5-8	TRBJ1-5	TGTGCCAGCAGCTTGGTGGGGCCCCAGCATTTT	CASSLVGPQHF
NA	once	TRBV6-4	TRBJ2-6	TGTGCCAGCAGTTCCCAAGCATGGGCCAACGTCCTGACTTTC	CASSSQAWANVLTF
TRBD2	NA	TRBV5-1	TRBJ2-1	TGCGCCAGTTCTCATCCCAGCGGGAGGTTTTACAATGAGCAGTTCTTC	CASSHPSGRFYNEQFF
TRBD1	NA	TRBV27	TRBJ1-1	TGTGCCAGCAGCCGACAGGGCGCTCGTTGGAACACTGAAGCTTTCTTT	CASSRQGARWNTEAFF
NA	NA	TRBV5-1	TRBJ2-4	TGCGCCAGCAGCCCAGCCAAAAACATTCAGTACTTC	CASSPAKNIQYF
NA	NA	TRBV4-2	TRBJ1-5	TGTGCCAGCAGCCAAGGGCAGGGTAGCAATCAGCCCCAGCATTTT	CASSQGQGSNQPQHF
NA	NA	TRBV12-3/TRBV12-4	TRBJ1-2	TGTGCCAGCAGTTTGCAGCGATATGGCTACACCTTC	CASSLQRYGYTF
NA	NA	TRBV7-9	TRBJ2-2	TGTGCCAGCAACCAGATGCAGGGGTCCCCCTCAGCCACCGGGGAGCTGTTTTTT	CASNQMQGSPSATGELFF
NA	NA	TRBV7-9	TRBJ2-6	TGTGCCAGCAGCTTTACAGGGATCGTCTCTGGGGCCAACGTCCTGACTTTC	CASSFTGIVSGANVLTF
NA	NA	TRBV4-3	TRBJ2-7	TGCGCCAGCAGCCAAGCTTGGACAGATTTCTACGAGCAGTACTTC	CASSQAWTDFYEQYF
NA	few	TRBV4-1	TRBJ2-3	TGCGCCAGCAGCCAAGAACGGGGGGCCGGCACAGATACGCAGTATTTT	CASSQERGAGTDTQYF
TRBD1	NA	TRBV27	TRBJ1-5	TGTGCCAGCAGCCGGGGACAGGGGGATCGGCAGCCCCAGCATTTT	CASSRGQGDRQPQHF
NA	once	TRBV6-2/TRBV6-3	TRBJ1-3	TGTGCCAGCAGTTACTCTGGAAACACCATATATTTT	CASSYSGNTIYF
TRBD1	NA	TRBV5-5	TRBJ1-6	TGTGCCAGCAGCCTGGGACAGGGGAAAAATTCACCCCTCCACTTT	CASSLGQGKNSPLHF
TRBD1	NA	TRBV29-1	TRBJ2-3	TGCAGCGTTGCCCCGGGACAGGGGACAGATACGCAGTATTTT	CSVAPGQGTDTQYF
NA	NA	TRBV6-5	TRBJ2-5	TGTGCCAGCAGTATGGGCTTCGAGACCCAGTACTTC	CASSMGFETQYF
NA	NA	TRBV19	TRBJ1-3	TGTGCCAGTATCGGCGGGGGGATTGGAAACACCATATATTTT	CASIGGGIGNTIYF
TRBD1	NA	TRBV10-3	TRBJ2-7	TGTGCCATCAGTGAGTCTCTAGGGACAGGGATACGCGAGCAGTACTTC	CAISESLGTGIREQYF
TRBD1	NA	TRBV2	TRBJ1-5	TGTGCCAGCAACTTCAGGGGGAGCAATCAGCCCCAGCATTTT	CASNFRGSNQPQHF
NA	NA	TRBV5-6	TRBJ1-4	TGTGCCAGCAGCTTGGCGTGGGGGGCGGCTAATGAAAAACTGTTTTTT	CASSLAWGAANEKLFF
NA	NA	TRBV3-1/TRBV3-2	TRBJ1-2	TGTGCCAGCAGCCAGGGTCATACAGGGAAGTCTAACTATGGCTACACCTTC	CASSQGHTGKSNYGYTF
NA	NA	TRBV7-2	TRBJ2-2	TGTGCCAGCAGCTTAGGGACGGGGGAGCTGTTTTTT	CASSLGTGELFF
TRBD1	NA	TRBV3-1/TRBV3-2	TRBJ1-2	TGTGCCAGCAGCCAGGGGACAGGCGACTATGGCTACACCTTC	CASSQGTGDYGYTF
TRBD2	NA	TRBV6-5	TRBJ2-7	TGTGCCAGCAGTCCACATAGCGGGAGGGCGTACTTC	CASSPHSGRAYF
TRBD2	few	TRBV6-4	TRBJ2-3	TGTGCCAGCAGTGACTCGGGCGGGAGCGCAGATACGCAGTATTTT	CASSDSGGSADTQYF
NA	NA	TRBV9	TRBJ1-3	TGTGCCAGCAGCGTAGATATCCGGACGGGAAACACCATATATTTT	CASSVDIRTGNTIYF
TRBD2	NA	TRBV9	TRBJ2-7	TGTGCCAGCAGCGTAGATCCTAGCGGCACCTACGAGCAGTACTTC	CASSVDPSGTYEQYF
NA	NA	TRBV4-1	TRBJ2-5	TGCGCCAGCAGCCAAGGAAGGGTTGATCAAGAGACCCAGTACTTC	CASSQGRVDQETQYF
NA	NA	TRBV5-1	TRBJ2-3	TGCGCCAGCAGCTCTGAAGCATATACGCAGTATTTT	CASSSEAYTQYF
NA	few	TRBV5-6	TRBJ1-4	TGTGCCAGCAGCTTTGCGGACAGCCATGAAAAACTGTTTTTT	CASSFADSHEKLFF
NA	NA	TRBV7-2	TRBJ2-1	TGTGCCAGCAGCTTAGCGGGGATAGCCTACAATGAGCAGTTCTTC	CASSLAGIAYNEQFF
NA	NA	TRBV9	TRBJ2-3	TGTGCCAGCAGCGTAGAGGGAGAAGGGCGACCTTATGGCACAGATACGCAGTATTTT	CASSVEGEGRPYGTDTQYF
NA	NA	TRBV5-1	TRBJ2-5	TGCGCCAGCTCAGGGGCGGACCTATTACAAGAGACCCAGTACTTC	CASSGADLLQETQYF
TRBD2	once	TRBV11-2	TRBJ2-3	TGTGCCAGCAGCTTAGATGGAGCGGGGTCCACAGATACGCAGTATTTT	CASSLDGAGSTDTQYF
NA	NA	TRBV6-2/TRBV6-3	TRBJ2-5	TGTGCCAGCAGTTACACTAACGAAGAGACCCAGTACTTC	CASSYTNEETQYF